These T cell receptor beta chains were read from a single sample in a study of cytomegalovirus exposure and HLA in healthy donors. Measured with immunoSEQ multiplex PCR; TCRdb has only the in-frame clones, and not every one. The sample consists of approximately 130,000 clones, roughly 80% of them appearing once. Source material: PBMCs. Receptors originate from a woman between 40 and 50 years old in good health and CMV-seronegative. The CDR3 runs from the conserved cysteine through the conserved F or W. D genes are given only for firm matches. Only part of the rows carry a size: once, few, many, or a class if the clone is expanded.

cdr3_aa	cdr3_nt	clone_size	j_call	v_call	d_call
CASSYDYATNEKLFF	TGCGCCAGCAGCTACGACTACGCAACTAATGAAAAACTGTTTTTT	.	TRBJ1-4	TRBV5-1	.
CASSLDTDTQYF	TGTGCCAGCAGCCTAGACACAGATACGCAGTATTTT	.	TRBJ2-3	TRBV5-4	.
CASSNRGNTDTQYF	TGTGCCAGCAGCAACAGGGGAAATACAGATACGCAGTATTTT	.	TRBJ2-3	TRBV5-4	TRBD1
CASSQDVRSTGELFF	TGTGCCAGCAGCCAAGATGTGAGGAGTACCGGGGAGCTGTTTTTT	.	TRBJ2-2	TRBV14	.
CASSVAGESYNEQFF	TGTGCCAGCAGCGTAGCGGGAGAATCCTACAATGAGCAGTTCTTC	few	TRBJ2-1	TRBV9	.
CASSRTVATNEKLFF	TGTGCCAGTAGTAGGACAGTTGCAACTAATGAAAAACTGTTTTTT	once	TRBJ1-4	TRBV19	.
CASSSSGGVWGGPFFPQYF	TGTGCCAGCAGTTCCTCCGGGGGGGTTTGGGGGGGCCCCTTCTTCCCGCAGTACTTC	.	TRBJ2-7	TRBV27	TRBD2
CASSHPPPRAGQETQYF	TGTGCCAGCAGCCACCCACCCCCTAGGGCGGGGCAAGAGACCCAGTACTTC	.	TRBJ2-5	TRBV7-2	.
CASSIAKTGSLPQPQHF	TGTGCCAGTAGTATAGCTAAGACAGGGTCTCTTCCCCAGCCCCAGCATTTT	.	TRBJ1-5	TRBV19	TRBD1
CASSQGDSIHGYTF	TGTGCCAGCAGCCAAGGGGACAGCATTCATGGCTACACCTTC	few	TRBJ1-2	TRBV14	TRBD1
CASSFAETQYF	TGTGCCAGTAGTTTTGCGGAGACCCAGTACTTC	.	TRBJ2-5	TRBV19	.
CASRTAKTTGELFF	TGTGCCAGCAGGACAGCCAAGACCACCGGGGAGCTGTTTTTT	.	TRBJ2-2	TRBV9	.
CASSSGREAGELFF	TGCGCCAGCAGTTCTGGGCGGGAGGCCGGGGAGCTGTTTTTT	.	TRBJ2-2	TRBV10-1	TRBD2
CASSPYGQNNEQFF	TGTGCCAGCAGCCCGTACGGACAGAACAATGAGCAGTTCTTC	.	TRBJ2-1	TRBV11-3	.
CASSSTGDEQFF	TGTGCCAGCAGTTCTACAGGGGACGAGCAGTTCTTC	.	TRBJ2-1	TRBV7-2	TRBD1
CASSLVTGGLQDTQYF	TGTGCCAGCAGCTTAGTAACGGGAGGGCTTCAAGATACGCAGTATTTT	.	TRBJ2-3	TRBV5-4	TRBD2
CASSPGDRAKYF	TGTGCCAGCTCACCAGGCGACAGGGCTAAGTACTTC	.	TRBJ2-7	TRBV18	TRBD1
CAISTDRGDYGYTF	TGTGCCATCAGTACTGACAGGGGCGACTATGGCTACACCTTC	.	TRBJ1-2	TRBV10-3	TRBD1